Listed here are 18 T cell receptor beta chains from one sample, sequenced in a study of blood T cell repertoires in COVID-19. Profiling relied on immunoSEQ multiplex PCR, and the TCRdb table lists in-frame clones only, not all of them. The table has 150,000 to 200,000 clones, around 81% seen once; the top ten hold 7.5% to 10%. What was sequenced was peripheral blood. These receptors originate from a woman aged 80 or over with COVID-19, enrolled during active disease.

This chain connects TRBV28 to TRBJ1-5; maybe TRBD1 (5 bases). Per germline, CDR1 MDHEN and CDR2 SYDVKM. With 1 base removed from V and 3 bases from J, the gap between germline ends came to 10 bases. The length of the CDR3 is 15 residues. The CDR3, as DNA: TGTGCCAGCAGTTTATTTGCGGGACTCAATCAGCCCCAGCATTTT. It encodes CASSLFAGLNQPQHF.

This clone was picked up many times. The CDR3 here is CASSLELGGAVEQYF. The CDR3 DNA reads TGTGCCAGCAGCTTAGAACTAGGAGGAGCGGTAGAGCAGTACTTC. The J gene is TRBJ2-7, the V gene TRBV7-2, with D maybe TRBD2 (5 bases). Germline V lookup: CDR1 SGHTA, CDR2 FQGNSA. This CDR3 region has 15 residues. V dropped 1 base and J dropped 7 bases, with 17 bases sitting between them.

V is TRBV12-3 or TRBV12-4 and J is TRBJ1-5; D unclear. The CDR3 runs to 12 residues. V lost 6 bases, J lost 11 bases, and 14 bases lay in between. CDR3 amino acids: CASSDESEAQHF. In nucleotides, the CDR3 is TGTGCCAGCAGCGACGAATCAGAGGCCCAGCATTTT.

The gene calls are TRBV2 and TRBJ2-7; D possibly corresponds to TRBD2 (6 bases). The V gene lost 7 bases and the J gene lost 4 bases, with 17 bases spanning the gap. This CDR3 is 14 amino acids long. Per germline, CDR1 SNHLY and CDR2 FYNNEI. CDR3 in amino acids: CASKFRGTSYEQYF. The CDR3 DNA follows: TGTGCCAGCAAGTTTCGTGGGACTTCGTACGAGCAGTACTTC.

The gene calls are TRBV5-1 and TRBJ2-5, with D hard to call. Looked up from germline, CDR1 is SGHRS and CDR2 is YFSETQ. The CDR3 consists of 14 residues. With 5 bases removed from V and 2 bases from J, the gap between germline ends came to 13 bases. CDR3: CASRGEQIQETQYF. The CDR3 DNA is TGCGCCAGCAGAGGCGAACAGATACAAGAGACCCAGTACTTC.

The gene calls are TRBV28 and TRBJ2-7; D remains ambiguous. V was cut by 2 bases and J by 4 bases, with 6 bases left in between. Per the germline V gene, CDR1 is MDHEN and CDR2 is SYDVKM. The CDR3 consists of 12 residues. DNA of the CDR3: TGTGCCAGCAGTTTAGGCTGGTACGAGCAGTACTTC. Protein product: CASSLGWYEQYF.

This clone was detected a few times. The gene calls are TRBV7-9 and TRBJ2-5; the match to TRBD2 covers 9 bases. Germline V gene lookup returns CDR1 SEHNR and CDR2 FQNEAQ (reference sequence). This CDR3 has 16 amino acids. Trimming cost V 5 bases and J 1 base; bases outside gene matches: 8. The DNA of the CDR3 is TGTGCCAGCAGCCCCCTCGCGGGGGGGCCCCAAGAGACCCAGTACTTC. This sequence encodes CASSPLAGGPQETQYF.

This chain joins TRBV19 and TRBJ2-2, with unresolved D. The V end lost 5 bases, the J end lost 6 bases, and 16 bases lay between the germline ends. The germline V gene has CDR1 LNHDA and CDR2 SQIVND (reference sequence). The CDR3 consists of 15 residues. The CDR3 loop reads CASSDQAWVAGELFF. In DNA form, the CDR3 reads TGTGCCAGTAGTGATCAGGCGTGGGTCGCCGGGGAGCTGTTTTTT.

The chain combines TRBV7-9 with TRBJ1-1; 7 nucleotides match TRBD1. The CDR3 is 16 amino acids. Trimming removed 5 bases from V and 10 bases from J; junction bases left unmatched: 19. The germline gives CDR1 SEHNR, CDR2 FQNEAQ (reference sequence). This CDR3 is CASSQPGIDRVGGAFF. CDR3 coding DNA: TGTGCCAGCAGCCAGCCGGGAATAGACAGGGTTGGGGGAGCTTTCTTT.

The rearrangement uses TRBV27 and TRBJ1-5; D not resolved. Between the trimmed V and J ends, which lost 5 bases and 7 bases, there was a span of 15 bases. In germline, CDR1 is MNHEY, CDR2 SMNVEV (reference sequence). The CDR3 covers 14 residues. The CDR3 protein is CASSPRWLGQPQHF. The CDR3 nucleotides are TGTGCCAGCAGTCCCCGCTGGTTGGGCCAGCCCCAGCATTTT.

This chain joins TRBV11-2 and TRBJ1-4; the D is unclear. V lost 5 bases, J lost 4 bases, and 2 bases lay in between. The CDR3 contains 11 residues. Germline V CDR1 and CDR2: SGHAT, FQNNGV. Here the CDR3 reads CASSLNEKLFF. The DNA of the CDR3 is TGTGCCAGCAGCCTTAATGAAAAACTGTTTTTT.

The V call is TRBV12-5, the J call TRBJ1-1; maybe TRBD1 (5 bases). The CDR3 totals 13 residues. Looked up from germline, CDR1 is LGHNT and CDR2 is FRNRAP. The V end was cut by 9 bases, the J end by 0 bases, with 11 bases between. The CDR3 DNA sequence: TGTGCTAGCACCAGGGAGGTGAACACTGAAGCTTTCTTT. Translating it yields CASTREVNTEAFF.

The chain is built from TRBV20-1 and TRBJ1-2; the D gene is possibly TRBD1 (5 bases). Trimming cost V 3 bases and J 8 bases, with 13 bases left between them. The CDR3 is 12 amino acids. Germline loops: CDR1 DFQATT, CDR2 SNEGSKA (reference sequence). DNA for the CDR3: TGCAGTGCTAGTTCAGGAGGGACCGGCTACACCTTC. It is translated as CSASSGGTGYTF.

The chain combines TRBV7-6 with TRBJ2-3; 7 nucleotides agree with TRBD1. The germline gives CDR1 SGHVS, CDR2 FNYEAQ. Trimming removed 1 base from V and 0 bases from J; junction bases left unmatched: 4. The CDR3 is 16 amino acids. The CDR3 region has the DNA TGTGCCAGCAGCTTAGGGACAGGCGTAAGCACAGATACGCAGTATTTT. Amino acid sequence: CASSLGTGVSTDTQYF. The full variable domain, with the rest looked up from reference TRBV7-6 and TRBJ2-3, is GAGVSQSPRYKVTKRGQDVALRCDPISGHVSLYWYRQALGQGPEFLTYFNYEAQQDKSGLPNDRFSAERPEGSISTLTIQRTEQRDSAMYRCASSLGTGVSTDTQYFGPGTRLTVL.

The rearrangement joins TRBV18 to TRBJ1-2, with D hard to call. The CDR3 runs to 14 residues. The germline V gene has CDR1 KGHSH and CDR2 LQKENI. Trimming cost V 2 bases and J 8 bases, with 15 bases left between them. The CDR3 spells CASSPARSAEGYTF. As DNA, the CDR3 is TGTGCCAGCTCACCAGCGAGGTCAGCGGAAGGCTACACCTTC.

This sequence joins TRBV4-2 and TRBJ2-4; perhaps TRBD2 as D (6 bases). CDR3 length: 15 amino acids. V gave up 4 bases and J gave up 6 bases, with 16 bases separating them. CDR1 is LGHNA and CDR2 is YNFKEQ in the germline V gene. CDR3: CASSRRGGGANIQYF. The CDR3 nucleotides read TGTGCCAGCAGCCGTCGAGGTGGAGGGGCAAACATTCAGTACTTC.

The rearrangement joins TRBV19 to TRBJ2-3; maybe TRBD2 (6 bases). From germline, CDR1 is LNHDA and CDR2 SQIVND (reference sequence). The CDR3 is 14 residues long. The ends were cut back, 3 bases at V and 8 bases at J, with 15 bases in the middle. The CDR3 DNA reads as TGTGCCAGTAGTATCTTCGAGGGGCGGGGTACGCAGTATTTT. It codes for CASSIFEGRGTQYF.

The CDR3 DNA sequence: TGTGCCAGCAGCTTAGTGACAGGAGGCGAAAAACTGTTTTTT. Its translation is CASSLVTGGEKLFF. J is TRBJ1-4 and V is TRBV7-9; D is possibly TRBD1 (6 bases). Trimming removed 1 base at V and 8 bases at J, with 11 bases between. The CDR3 spans 14 residues. Germline CDR1 SEHNR, CDR2 FQNEAQ (reference sequence).